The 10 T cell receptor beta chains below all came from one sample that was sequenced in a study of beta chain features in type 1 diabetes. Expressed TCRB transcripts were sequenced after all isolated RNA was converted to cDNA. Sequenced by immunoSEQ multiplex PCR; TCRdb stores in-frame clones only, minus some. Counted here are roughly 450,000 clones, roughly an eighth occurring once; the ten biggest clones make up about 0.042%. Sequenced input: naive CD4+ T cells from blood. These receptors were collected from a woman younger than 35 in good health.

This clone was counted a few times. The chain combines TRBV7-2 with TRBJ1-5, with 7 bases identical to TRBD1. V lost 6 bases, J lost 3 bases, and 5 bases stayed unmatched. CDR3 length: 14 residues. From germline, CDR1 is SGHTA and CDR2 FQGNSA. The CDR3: CASRATGTNQPQHF. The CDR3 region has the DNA TGTGCCAGCAGGGCGACAGGGACCAATCAGCCCCAGCATTTT.

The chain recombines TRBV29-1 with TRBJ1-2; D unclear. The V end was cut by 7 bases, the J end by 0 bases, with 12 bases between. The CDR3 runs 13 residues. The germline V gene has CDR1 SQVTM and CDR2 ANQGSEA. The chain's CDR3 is CSAARTTNYGYTF. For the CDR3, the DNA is TGCAGCGCTGCGAGGACTACTAACTATGGCTACACCTTC.

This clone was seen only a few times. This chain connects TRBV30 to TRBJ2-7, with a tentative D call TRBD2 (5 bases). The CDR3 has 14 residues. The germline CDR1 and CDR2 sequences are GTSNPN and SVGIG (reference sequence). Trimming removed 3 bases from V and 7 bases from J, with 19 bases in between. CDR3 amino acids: CAWSPGLQSGEQYF. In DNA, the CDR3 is TGTGCCTGGAGCCCGGGCCTCCAATCGGGAGAGCAGTACTTC.

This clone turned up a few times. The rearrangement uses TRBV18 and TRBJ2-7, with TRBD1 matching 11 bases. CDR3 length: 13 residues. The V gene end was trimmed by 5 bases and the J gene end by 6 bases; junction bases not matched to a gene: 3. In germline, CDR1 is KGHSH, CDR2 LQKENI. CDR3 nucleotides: TGTGCCAGCTCAGGGACAGGGGGTTCCGAGCAGTACGTC. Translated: CASSGTGGSEQYV.

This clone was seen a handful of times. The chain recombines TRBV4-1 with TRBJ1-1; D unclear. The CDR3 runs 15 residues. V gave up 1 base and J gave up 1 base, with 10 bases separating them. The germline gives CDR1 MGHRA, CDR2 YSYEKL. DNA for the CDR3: TGCGCCAGCAGCCAAGTAGGCCGACGGAACACTGAAGCTTTCTTT. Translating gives CASSQVGRRNTEAFF.

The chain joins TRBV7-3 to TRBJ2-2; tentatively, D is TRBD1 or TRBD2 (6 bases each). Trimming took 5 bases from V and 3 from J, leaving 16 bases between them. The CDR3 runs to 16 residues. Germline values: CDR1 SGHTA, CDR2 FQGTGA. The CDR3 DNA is TGTGCCAGCAGCCCCTCGGGGGCTTGGGACACCGGGGAGCTGTTTTTT. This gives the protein CASSPSGAWDTGELFF. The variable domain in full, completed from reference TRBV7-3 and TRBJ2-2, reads GAGVSQTPSNKVTEKGKYVELRCDPISGHTALYWYRQSLGQGPEFLIYFQGTGAADDSGLPNDRFFAVRPEGSVSTLKIQRTERGDSAVYLCASSPSGAWDTGELFFGEGSRLTVL.

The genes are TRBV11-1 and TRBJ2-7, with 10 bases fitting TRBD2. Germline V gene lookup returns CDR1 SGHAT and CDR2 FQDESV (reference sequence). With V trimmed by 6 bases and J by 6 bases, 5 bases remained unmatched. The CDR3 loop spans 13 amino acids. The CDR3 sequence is CASSPGLAFEQYV. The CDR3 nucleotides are TGTGCCAGCAGTCCGGGACTAGCGTTCGAGCAGTACGTC.

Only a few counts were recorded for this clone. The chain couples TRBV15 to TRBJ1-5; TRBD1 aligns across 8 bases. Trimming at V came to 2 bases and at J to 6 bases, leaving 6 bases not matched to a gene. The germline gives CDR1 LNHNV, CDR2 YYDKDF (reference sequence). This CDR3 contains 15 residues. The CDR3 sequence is CATSRSGQGGQPQHF. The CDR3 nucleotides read TGTGCCACCAGCAGATCTGGACAGGGAGGTCAGCCCCAGCATTTT.

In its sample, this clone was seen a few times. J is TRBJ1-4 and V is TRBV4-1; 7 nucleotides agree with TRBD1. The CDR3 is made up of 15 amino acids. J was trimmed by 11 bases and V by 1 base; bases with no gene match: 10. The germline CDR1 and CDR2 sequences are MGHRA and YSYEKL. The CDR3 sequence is CASSQVGTADLKLFF. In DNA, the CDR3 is TGCGCCAGCAGCCAAGTAGGGACAGCCGATTTGAAACTGTTTTTT.

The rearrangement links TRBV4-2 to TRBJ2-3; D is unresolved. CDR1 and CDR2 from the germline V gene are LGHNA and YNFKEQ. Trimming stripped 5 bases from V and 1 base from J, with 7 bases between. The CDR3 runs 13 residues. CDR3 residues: CASSILGTDTQYF. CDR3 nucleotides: TGTGCCAGCAGCATTCTGGGCACAGATACGCAGTATTTT.